Each of the 28 T cell receptor beta chains below was sequenced from the same sample in a study of siplizumab effects on memory and regulatory T cells. Assay used: immunoSEQ multiplex PCR; TCRdb lists only in-frame clones, some missing. The sample includes 80,000 to 130,000 clones, more than 85% of them seen just once. Specimen: CD4+ T cells sorted from blood. The receptors originated from a human donor in good health. Some clones in this sample may be carry-over from other donors' samples.

The chain carries TRBV7-3 and TRBJ1-2; 10 bases map to TRBD1. V lost 5 bases, J lost 4 bases, and 7 bases stayed unmatched. Germline lookup yields CDR1 SGHTA and CDR2 FQGTGA. The CDR3 runs to 15 residues. In nucleotides, the CDR3 is TGTGCCAGCAGCATGAGACAGGGGGCAGGCTATGGCTACACCTTC. Its translation: CASSMRQGAGYGYTF.

The table lists this clone with a count of one. The chain couples TRBV2 to TRBJ2-1; D might be TRBD1 or TRBD2, each matching 6 bases. From germline, CDR1 is SNHLY and CDR2 FYNNEI. CDR3 length: 19 amino acids. V dropped 3 bases and J dropped 2 bases, with 23 bases sitting between them. This CDR3 reads CASSDFRLGWGATYNEQFF. Written as DNA, the CDR3 is TGTGCCAGCAGTGATTTTAGGTTGGGTTGGGGGGCCACCTACAATGAGCAGTTCTTC.

This chain uses TRBV11-2 with TRBJ2-2; TRBD1 is a possible D gene (5 bases). V shed 1 base and J shed 5 bases, with 11 bases lying between them. The CDR3 is 15 amino acids. Germline lookup yields CDR1 SGHAT and CDR2 FQNNGV. The chain's CDR3 is CASSLGQGSTGELFF. The CDR3 DNA reads as TGTGCCAGCAGCTTAGGTCAGGGCAGTACCGGGGAGCTGTTTTTT.

The chain links TRBV18 to TRBJ1-1; 8 positions match TRBD1. The junction had 7 bases not matched to a gene; V was cut back by 4 bases and J by 3 bases. This CDR3 is built from 15 residues. The germline V gene has CDR1 KGHSH and CDR2 LQKENI. The CDR3 loop reads CASSLQTGEYTEAFF. The CDR3 DNA sequence: TGTGCCAGCTCACTTCAGACAGGGGAGTACACTGAAGCTTTCTTT.

This chain joins TRBV2 and TRBJ2-1, with TRBD2 matching over 8 bases. The germline V gene encodes CDR1 SNHLY and CDR2 FYNNEI. The CDR3 is 16 residues long. The J segment lost 1 base and the V segment lost 6 bases, leaving 8 bases of the junction unmatched. CDR3 coding DNA: TGTGCCAGCAGAATCACTAGCGGAGGGTCCTACAATGAGCAGTTCTTC. Its translation: CASRITSGGSYNEQFF. Combining the CDR3 with reference TRBV2 and TRBJ2-1 gives the whole variable domain EPEVTQTPSHQVTQMGQEVILRCVPISNHLYFYWYRQILGQKVEFLVSFYNNEISEKSEIFDDQFSVERPDGSNFTLKIRSTKLEDSAMYFCASRITSGGSYNEQFFGPGTRLTVL.

Details on this clone: Other nucleotide sequences in the sample specify the same CDR3. This chain links TRBV2 with TRBJ1-1; TRBD1 matches at 10 bases. Looked up from germline, CDR1 is SNHLY and CDR2 is FYNNEI. With V trimmed by 6 bases and J by 3 bases, 4 bases remained unmatched. CDR3 length: 14 amino acids. The DNA of the CDR3 is TGTGCCAGCAGCCGACAGGGGGCAGACACTGAAGCTTTCTTT. This encodes CASSRQGADTEAFF.

The chain uses TRBV28 and TRBJ2-4; D gene uncertain. V dropped 5 bases and J dropped 5 bases, with 10 bases sitting between them. Germline CDR1 is MDHEN and CDR2 is SYDVKM. The CDR3 is 13 amino acids. Here the CDR3 DNA reads TGTGCCAGCAGTCAACCAAGAGAAAACATTCAGTACTTC. Amino acid sequence: CASSQPRENIQYF.

This clone was picked up a small number of times. This sequence joins TRBV7-9 and TRBJ1-5, with no clear D. CDR3 size: 15 residues. V lost 5 bases and J lost 4, with 15 bases in between. Germline CDR1 SEHNR, CDR2 FQNEAQ (reference sequence). CDR3 residues: CASSPSETKNQPQHF. CDR3 DNA sequence: TGTGCCAGCAGCCCATCCGAGACAAAAAATCAGCCCCAGCATTTT.

The rearrangement links TRBV15 to TRBJ1-1; D uncertain. V was pared by 1 base and J by 0 bases, with 12 bases between. Looked up from germline, CDR1 is LNHNV and CDR2 is YYDKDF (reference sequence). CDR3 size: 16 residues. The CDR3 nucleotides read TGTGCCACCAGCAGAGGGCAACCTCACATGAACACTGAAGCTTTCTTT. Amino acid sequence: CATSRGQPHMNTEAFF.

The rearrangement joins TRBV29-1 to TRBJ1-6, with 8 bases fitting TRBD1. V dropped 4 bases and J dropped 7; count of bases not matched to a gene: 3. The V gene's germline CDR1 is SQVTM and CDR2 ANQGSEA. The length of the CDR3 is 13 residues. CDR3 loop: CSVGGTGNSPLHF. The CDR3 region has the DNA TGCAGCGTTGGTGGGACAGGAAATTCACCCCTCCACTTT.

In nucleotides, the CDR3 is TGTGCCAGCAGTAAAAAACAGGGTGGTGGAAACACCATATATTTT. Protein: CASSKKQGGGNTIYF. V gene TRBV6-1 combines with J gene TRBJ1-3; D perhaps matches TRBD1 (6 bases). Germline V gives CDR1 MNHNS, CDR2 SASEGT. The CDR3 has 15 residues. The V end lost 5 bases, the J end lost 3 bases, and 14 bases lay between the germline ends.

The chain employs TRBV27 and TRBJ2-1; 9 bases are shared with TRBD2. J gave up 2 bases and V 3 bases, and 5 bases lay outside the gene matches. CDR1 is MNHEY and CDR2 is SMNVEV in the germline V gene (reference sequence). The length of the CDR3 is 16 residues. The CDR3 loop reads CASSFSAGGAYNEQFF. The DNA of the CDR3 is TGTGCCAGCAGTTTTAGTGCGGGAGGGGCCTACAATGAGCAGTTCTTC.

The CDR3 DNA is TGTGCCAGCTTTAGCGGTCGGGAGACCCAGTACTTC. As protein: CASFSGRETQYF. The chain carries TRBV2 and TRBJ2-5, with a tentative D call TRBD2 (6 bases). CDR1 is SNHLY and CDR2 is FYNNEI in the germline V gene. V dropped 8 bases and J dropped 5 bases, with 12 bases sitting between them. This CDR3 comprises 12 residues. Variable domain in full (rest from reference TRBV2 and TRBJ2-5): EPEVTQTPSHQVTQMGQEVILRCVPISNHLYFYWYRQILGQKVEFLVSFYNNEISEKSEIFDDQFSVERPDGSNFTLKIRSTKLEDSAMYFCASFSGRETQYFGPGTRLLVL.

The CDR3: CASSLGGEGTHGYTF. DNA of the CDR3: TGTGCCAGCAGCTTAGGGGGCGAGGGAACACATGGCTACACCTTC. The chain employs TRBV7-9 and TRBJ1-2; TRBD1 might be the D (5 bases). This CDR3 is 15 amino acids long. V was pared by 1 base and J by 6 bases, with 15 bases between. The germline V gene has CDR1 SEHNR and CDR2 FQNEAQ (reference sequence).

In DNA, the CDR3 is TGTGCCTGGAGTGGACGTTCTAATGAAAAACTGTTTTTT. It yields the protein CAWSGRSNEKLFF. The V gene is TRBV30, the J gene TRBJ1-4, with D unresolved. The CDR3 covers 13 residues. The V gene's germline CDR1 is GTSNPN and CDR2 SVGIG (reference sequence). The V end was cut by 1 base, the J end by 3 bases, with 6 bases between.

For the CDR3, the DNA is TGTGCCAGCAGCTGGGGACTAGCGGGAGATGAGCAGTACTTC. This encodes CASSWGLAGDEQYF. The V gene is TRBV5-8, the J gene TRBJ2-7; 14 bases fit TRBD2. Trimming cost V 3 bases and J 7 bases; bases outside gene matches: 3. Germline values: CDR1 SGHTS, CDR2 YDEGEE. The CDR3 spans 14 residues. Combining the CDR3 with reference TRBV5-8 and TRBJ2-7 gives the whole variable domain EAGVTQSPTHLIKTRGQQATLRCSPISGHTSVYWYQQALGLGLQFLLWYDEGEERNRGNFPPRFSGRQFPNYSSELNVNALELEDSALYLCASSWGLAGDEQYFGPGTRLTVT.

The CDR3 DNA is TGCGCCAGCAGCTTGGTTCTCCAGGGGGACACCGGGGAGCTGTTTTTT. This codes for CASSLVLQGDTGELFF. This chain joins TRBV5-1 and TRBJ2-2; 7 bases agree with TRBD1. Trimming cost V 0 bases and J 3 bases; bases outside gene matches: 5. Germline CDR1 is SGHRS and CDR2 is YFSETQ. This CDR3 has 16 amino acids.

The chain couples TRBV11-2 to TRBJ2-3, with TRBD2 matching over 7 bases. Per germline, CDR1 SGHAT and CDR2 FQNNGV. V shed 0 bases, J shed 12 bases, and the junction held 9 bases outside the gene matches. The CDR3 loop spans 14 amino acids. Written as DNA, the CDR3 is TGTGCCAGCAGCTTAGATCTGTCGCGGGAGTTACAGTATTTT. Its translation: CASSLDLSRELQYF.

The CDR3 sequence is CASSLPTSGRNQETQYF. CDR3 bases: TGTGCCAGCAGCCTACCGACTAGCGGGAGGAATCAAGAGACCCAGTACTTC. J is TRBJ2-5 and V is TRBV28, with 13 bases fitting TRBD2. Germline loops: CDR1 MDHEN, CDR2 SYDVKM. The CDR3 spans 17 residues. The V and J ends lost 6 bases and 2 bases, in that order; junction bases with no gene match: 9.

This chain joins TRBV6-1 and TRBJ1-3; 7 bases line up with TRBD1. The CDR3 sequence is 14 residues long. CDR1 and CDR2 from the germline V gene are MNHNS and SASEGT. Trimming at V came to 4 bases and at J to 4 bases, leaving 4 bases not matched to a gene. Written as DNA, the CDR3 is TGTGCCAGCAGTGCGACAGGGCCCGGAAACACCATATATTTT. Translation gives CASSATGPGNTIYF.

Worth noting for this clone: This sample includes further DNA sequences coding for the same CDR3. This sequence joins TRBV5-1 and TRBJ2-3; 8 bases agree with TRBD2. The V gene's germline CDR1 is SGHRS and CDR2 YFSETQ. With V trimmed by 0 bases and J by 3 bases, 3 bases remained unmatched. The CDR3 consists of 15 residues. This chain's CDR3 is CASSLAGGPTDTQYF. CDR3 coding DNA: TGCGCCAGCAGCTTGGCGGGAGGGCCAACAGATACGCAGTATTTT.

The chain couples TRBV7-9 to TRBJ2-5; TRBD1 agrees at 8 bases. Germline assignment: CDR1 SEHNR and CDR2 FQNEAQ (reference sequence). V was pared by 0 bases and J by 4 bases, with 4 bases of the junction left unmatched. The CDR3 runs to 15 residues. Here the CDR3 reads CASSLAQTGVETQYF. The CDR3 DNA sequence: TGTGCCAGCAGCTTAGCGCAGACAGGGGTAGAGACCCAGTACTTC.

V usage is TRBV5-1 and J usage is TRBJ2-7; 11 bases line up with TRBD2. Germline CDR1 is SGHRS and CDR2 is YFSETQ. After removal of 4 bases from V and 0 bases from J, the junction contained 6 bases not matched to a gene. CDR3 length: 16 amino acids. CDR3 nucleotide sequence: TGCGCCAGCAGCAGAATCGGGACTAGCGGCTCCTACGAGCAGTACTTC. Its protein is CASSRIGTSGSYEQYF.

The chain joins TRBV5-1 to TRBJ2-3; a weak D match, TRBD1 (5 bases). Germline CDR1 SGHRS, CDR2 YFSETQ. The germline V and J ends were trimmed by 0 bases and 6 bases, with 14 bases remaining between them. The CDR3 runs 15 residues. CDR3 loop: CASSLDGSPGDTQYF. The CDR3 nucleotides are TGCGCCAGCAGCTTGGACGGCAGCCCAGGGGATACGCAGTATTTT.

This rearrangement joins TRBV19 to TRBJ1-1; D call uncertain. This CDR3 is built from 13 residues. Germline CDR1 LNHDA, CDR2 SQIVND (reference sequence). The germline V and J ends were trimmed by 7 bases and 9 bases, with 18 bases remaining between them. The CDR3 nucleotides read TGTGCCAGTACCTCGGACGGAAACCTAAAAGCTTTCTTT. Translating it yields CASTSDGNLKAFF.

The V gene is TRBV29-1, the J gene TRBJ2-1; D gene unclear. Germline V CDR1 and CDR2: SQVTM, ANQGSEA. The V and J ends lost 7 bases and 7 bases respectively, with 11 bases between them. This CDR3 is built from 11 residues. CDR3: CSGGIRNEQFF. CDR3 in DNA: TGCAGCGGGGGTATACGGAATGAGCAGTTCTTC.

The genes are TRBV2 and TRBJ1-2; D is possibly TRBD1 (6 bases). The CDR3 extends over 17 amino acids. Deletions cut 6 bases from V and 2 bases from J, with 22 bases between. CDR1 and CDR2 from the germline V gene are SNHLY and FYNNEI. Here the CDR3 DNA reads TGTGCCAGCAGGCGCGAAGGCGGGGGGGGCAAGAACTATGGCTACACCTTC. Translated, it gives CASRREGGGGKNYGYTF.

The J gene is TRBJ2-2, the V gene TRBV7-3; D uncertain. The CDR3 has 18 amino acids. V was trimmed by 1 base and J by 0 bases, leaving 15 bases between them. Germline V lookup: CDR1 SGHTA, CDR2 FQGTGA. The DNA of the CDR3 is TGTGCCAGCAGCTTAAACCCCCCGGGCTCCTCGAACACCGGGGAGCTGTTTTTT. Translated: CASSLNPPGSSNTGELFF. Drawing the rest from reference TRBV7-3 and TRBJ2-2, the complete variable domain is GAGVSQTPSNKVTEKGKYVELRCDPISGHTALYWYRQSLGQGPEFLIYFQGTGAADDSGLPNDRFFAVRPEGSVSTLKIQRTERGDSAVYLCASSLNPPGSSNTGELFFGEGSRLTVL.